This TCR beta chain was sequenced in a study of cytomegalovirus exposure and HLA in healthy donors. About the research overall: A preliminary data release comprised roughly 80 million unique TCRs obtained from HLA-typed donors.

The primer mix had 60 Vbeta and 13 Jbeta primers. Clones were sequenced by immunoSEQ multiplex PCR, and TCRdb holds only the in-frame ones, with some missing. The sample shows 150,000 to 200,000 clones, 75% to 80% of them seen only once. This clone was recorded only once. The J segment lost 3 bases and the V segment lost 9 bases, leaving 5 bases of the junction unmatched. Germline loops: CDR1 MNHEY, CDR2 SMNVEV (reference sequence). This CDR3 is built from 13 residues. The origin of this receptor is a woman between 40 and 50 years old in good health and CMV-seronegative. Input material: PBMCs. The chain links TRBV27 to TRBJ1-2, with 9 positions matching TRBD1. CDR3 sequence reads: CASKDRGDYGYTF. The CDR3 nucleotides read TGTGCCAGTAAGGACAGGGGCGACTATGGCTACACCTTC.